These 32 T cell receptor beta chains share one sample of origin, sequenced in a study of T cell responses to AZD1222 COVID-19 vaccine. The protocol was immunoSEQ multiplex PCR, while the TCRdb copy is restricted to in-frame clones and leaves out a portion. The sample has roughly 120,000 clones, 92% seen once. The sample consisted of peripheral blood, taken 28 days after the second AZD1222 dose. All receptors derive from an adult who received the AZD1222 COVID-19 vaccine.

V usage is TRBV27 and J usage is TRBJ2-3; no clear D gene. V lost 5 bases and J lost 6, with 6 bases in between. The CDR3 spans 11 residues. CDR1 is MNHEY and CDR2 is SMNVEV in the germline V gene (reference sequence). The CDR3 DNA reads as TGTGCCAGCAGTCAGGCGGATACGCAGTATTTT. Amino acid sequence: CASSQADTQYF.

This clone was counted a few times. V gene TRBV10-3 combines with J gene TRBJ2-7; weak D call: TRBD1 (6 bases). From germline, CDR1 is ENHRY and CDR2 SYGVKD. Trimming cost V 4 bases and J 0 bases, with 16 bases left between them. The CDR3 has 16 amino acids. CDR3: CAISGKTTGSSYEQYF. CDR3 DNA sequence: TGTGCCATCAGTGGTAAGACGACAGGATCCTCCTACGAGCAGTACTTC.

The chain joins TRBV7-4 to TRBJ1-3; the D gene is possibly TRBD1 (5 bases). Germline assignment: CDR1 SGHVT and CDR2 SQSDAQ. V was cut by 6 bases and J by 0 bases, with 12 bases left in between. The CDR3 consists of 15 residues. The DNA for the CDR3 is TGTGCCAGCAGATACAGGAAAAGCTCTGGAAACACCATATATTTT. It is translated as CASRYRKSSGNTIYF.

This clone was observed once. The chain uses TRBV18 and TRBJ2-7; D is uncertain. The CDR3 covers 12 residues. The V and J ends lost 1 base and 6 bases respectively, with 7 bases between them. The germline V gene has CDR1 KGHSH and CDR2 LQKENI. CDR3: CASSPRGGEQYF. The CDR3 region has the DNA TGTGCCAGCTCACCACGGGGTGGCGAGCAGTACTTC.

J is TRBJ2-1 and V is TRBV2; TRBD1 agrees at 9 bases. The germline CDR1 and CDR2 sequences are SNHLY and FYNNEI. The CDR3 is 15 amino acids. Trimming at V came to 6 bases and at J to 8 bases, leaving 11 bases not matched to a gene. Here the CDR3 reads CASRSGTGMGYEQFF. CDR3 nucleotides: TGTGCCAGCAGATCCGGGACAGGGATGGGTTATGAGCAGTTCTTC.

The V gene is TRBV18, the J gene TRBJ1-2; D ambiguous. The CDR3 contains 15 residues. Germline loops: CDR1 KGHSH, CDR2 LQKENI. Trimming cost V 5 bases and J 3 bases, with 16 bases left between them. The CDR3 spells CASSITWGSDYGYTF. CDR3 bases: TGTGCCAGCTCAATTACCTGGGGATCCGACTATGGCTACACCTTC.

The table lists this clone with a count of one. The chain joins TRBV5-1 to TRBJ2-5; 14 bases are a match to TRBD2. With V trimmed by 4 bases and J by 1 base, 12 bases remained unmatched. Germline values: CDR1 SGHRS, CDR2 YFSETQ. The CDR3 contains 19 residues. CDR3 nucleotides: TGCGCCAGCAGCGCGGGACTAGCGGGAGAGATTGGGGTCCAAGAGACCCAGTACTTC. This codes for CASSAGLAGEIGVQETQYF.

The rearrangement uses TRBV10-1 and TRBJ2-4; D assignment may be TRBD1 or TRBD2 (5 bases each). The CDR3 length is 19 residues. V was clipped by 3 bases and J by 0 bases, with 21 bases between them. Germline V gene data show CDR1 as WNHNN and CDR2 as SYGVQD (reference sequence). The CDR3 is CASSDQGIEGGLAKNIQYF. The CDR3 bases are TGCGCCAGCAGTGATCAGGGTATCGAGGGTGGCCTAGCCAAAAACATTCAGTACTTC.

The chain employs TRBV27 and TRBJ2-1; D is perhaps TRBD2 (5 bases). CDR1 is MNHEY and CDR2 is SMNVEV in the germline V gene (reference sequence). The CDR3 is made up of 15 amino acids. The V gene lost 1 base and the J gene lost 5 bases, with 12 bases spanning the gap. The CDR3 DNA follows: TGTGCCAGCAGTTTATTAGGTTTGGGAGACAATGAGCAGTTCTTC. Protein sequence: CASSLLGLGDNEQFF.

The CDR3 is CASSLRVLTDTQYF. The DNA of the CDR3 is TGTGCCAGCAGCTTAAGGGTACTCACAGATACGCAGTATTTT. The chain has TRBV7-6 and TRBJ2-3; D is unclear. The CDR3 covers 14 residues. V was shortened by 2 bases and J by 2 bases, with 8 bases between the two germline ends. Germline values: CDR1 SGHVS, CDR2 FNYEAQ.

The chain couples TRBV28 to TRBJ1-4, with D perhaps matching TRBD1 (5 bases). V lost 8 bases and J lost 8, with 12 bases in between. The germline V gene has CDR1 MDHEN and CDR2 SYDVKM. There are 12 residues in the CDR3. The CDR3 region has the DNA TGTGCCAGCGGGTCGGAGGGGGAAAAACTGTTTTTT. The encoded protein is CASGSEGEKLFF.

The V gene is TRBV28, the J gene TRBJ1-3; D possibly corresponds to TRBD1 (5 bases). The germline V gene encodes CDR1 MDHEN and CDR2 SYDVKM. This CDR3 is 13 amino acids long. Trimming removed 3 bases at V and 5 bases at J, with 8 bases between. The CDR3 DNA reads as TGTGCCAGCAGTTTTAGACAGAGAAACACCATATATTTT. Translated, it gives CASSFRQRNTIYF.

CDR3 region: CASSSSSGNSDTQYF. CDR3 nucleotide sequence: TGTGCCAGCAGCTCGTCTAGCGGGAATTCAGATACGCAGTATTTT. The chain links TRBV7-2 to TRBJ2-3; 9 positions match TRBD2. The germline V gene encodes CDR1 SGHTA and CDR2 FQGNSA. V trimming: 4 bases; J trimming: 4 bases; junction bases outside the gene matches: 6. The CDR3 extends over 15 amino acids.

The rearrangement links TRBV28 to TRBJ2-7, with TRBD1 identical over 9 bases. The V and J ends lost 8 bases and 2 bases, in that order; junction bases with no gene match: 10. From germline, CDR1 is MDHEN and CDR2 SYDVKM. The CDR3 has 15 residues. CDR3 sequence: CASFFSGTGTYEQYF. The DNA for the CDR3 is TGTGCCAGCTTTTTTTCCGGGACAGGGACCTACGAGCAGTACTTC.

CDR3 loop: CASSLFAVQNSNQPQHF. CDR3 in DNA: TGTGCCAGCAGTTTATTTGCAGTACAAAACAGCAATCAGCCCCAGCATTTT. The rearrangement links TRBV27 to TRBJ1-5; the D is unclear. The CDR3 is 17 residues long. From germline, CDR1 is MNHEY and CDR2 SMNVEV (reference sequence). Trimming took off 1 base at V and 1 base at J, with 14 bases between the two ends.

This clone was seen just once. The V gene is TRBV7-2, the J gene TRBJ2-7; 7 positions agree with TRBD2. This CDR3 region has 16 residues. From germline, CDR1 is SGHTA and CDR2 FQGNSA. Trimming at V came to 1 base and at J to 5 bases, leaving 11 bases not matched to a gene. CDR3: CASSLEGWGGNNEQYF. The CDR3 DNA sequence: TGTGCCAGCAGCTTAGAGGGATGGGGGGGTAACAACGAGCAGTACTTC. Supplemented by reference TRBV7-2 and TRBJ2-7, the full variable domain reads GAGVSQSPSNKVTEKGKDVELRCDPISGHTALYWYRQSLGQGLEFLIYFQGNSAPDKSGLPSDRFSAERTGGSVSTLTIQRTQQEDSAVYLCASSLEGWGGNNEQYFGPGTRLTVT.

The V gene is TRBV28, the J gene TRBJ1-4; no clear D. CDR1 and CDR2 from the germline V gene are MDHEN and SYDVKM. The V end was cut by 2 bases, the J end by 0 bases, with 7 bases between. CDR3 length: 15 amino acids. The CDR3 protein is CASSLVGATNEKLFF. For the CDR3, the DNA is TGTGCCAGCAGTTTAGTTGGGGCAACTAATGAAAAACTGTTTTTT.

The chain's CDR3 is CASRGEGRATDEQYF. Here the CDR3 DNA reads TGTGCCAGCAGGGGTGAGGGCCGGGCGACGGACGAGCAGTACTTC. This chain uses TRBV7-2 with TRBJ2-7; D perhaps matches TRBD2 (5 bases). CDR3 length: 15 amino acids. V lost 6 bases and J lost 5, with 20 bases in between. CDR1 and CDR2 (germline): SGHTA, FQGNSA.

The chain carries TRBV5-1 and TRBJ2-3, with D uncertain. CDR3 size: 15 residues. V was pared by 1 base and J by 5 bases, with 14 bases between. Germline V gene sequence: CDR1 SGHRS, CDR2 YFSETQ. The CDR3, as DNA: TGCGCCAGCAGCTTGAGGCAGGTCGAAGAAGATACGCAGTATTTT. Protein sequence: CASSLRQVEEDTQYF. The whole variable domain, remainder taken from reference TRBV5-1 and TRBJ2-3, is KAGVTQTPRYLIKTRGQQVTLSCSPISGHRSVSWYQQTPGQGLQFLFEYFSETQRNKGNFPGRFSGRQFSNSRSEMNVSTLELGDSALYLCASSLRQVEEDTQYFGPGTRLTVL.

This clone appeared once. The chain combines TRBV5-1 with TRBJ1-6; D remains unclear. Germline CDR1 and CDR2: SGHRS and YFSETQ. The CDR3 sequence is 17 residues long. The germline V and J ends were trimmed by 0 bases and 0 bases, with 10 bases remaining between them. The CDR3 region is CASSLAPEFSYNSPLHF. For the CDR3, the DNA is TGCGCCAGCAGCTTGGCCCCGGAATTCTCCTATAATTCACCCCTCCACTTT.

This chain connects TRBV14 to TRBJ1-2; D is uncertain. V lost 3 bases to trimming and J lost 4 bases, with 9 bases between them. Looked up from germline, CDR1 is SGHDN and CDR2 is FVKESK. This CDR3 spans 13 amino acids. The CDR3: CASSQSWGYGYTF. In DNA, the CDR3 is TGTGCCAGCAGCCAGAGCTGGGGCTATGGCTACACCTTC.

The gene calls are TRBV6-1 and TRBJ2-2; perhaps TRBD1 as D (6 bases). The CDR3 spans 15 residues. Deletions cut 6 bases from V and 3 bases from J, with 14 bases between. Germline CDR1 reads MNHNS; CDR2 reads SASEGT. CDR3 sequence (DNA): TGTGCCAGCAGGACACAGGGTCCTGACACCGGGGAGCTGTTTTTT. Residues: CASRTQGPDTGELFF.

The chain employs TRBV19 and TRBJ1-5; D not resolved. The V gene's germline CDR1 is LNHDA and CDR2 SQIVND (reference sequence). The CDR3 is 15 amino acids. Trimming shortened V by 0 bases and J by 4 bases, and 10 bases separated the two germline ends. CDR3 nucleotides: TGTGCCAGTAGTATAGATGGCCGGTTTAATCAGCCCCAGCATTTT. Its translation is CASSIDGRFNQPQHF.

The J gene is TRBJ2-7, the V gene TRBV29-1; the match to TRBD1 covers 8 bases. The CDR3 is 11 residues long. With V trimmed by 3 bases and J by 5 bases, 0 bases remained unmatched. In germline, CDR1 is SQVTM, CDR2 ANQGSEA. CDR3 sequence reads: CSVETGDEQYF. CDR3 bases: TGCAGCGTTGAGACAGGGGACGAGCAGTACTTC.

The chain recombines TRBV28 with TRBJ1-4; tentative D call: TRBD1 (5 bases). From germline, CDR1 is MDHEN and CDR2 SYDVKM. The length of the CDR3 is 13 residues. Trimming stripped 7 bases from V and 8 bases from J, with 14 bases between. The CDR3 protein is CASNQGVNEKLFF. The CDR3 coding sequence is TGTGCCAGCAACCAGGGTGTGAACGAAAAACTGTTTTTT.

This chain connects TRBV28 to TRBJ1-3; no firm D call. With 8 bases removed from V and 8 bases from J, the gap between germline ends came to 7 bases. The CDR3 has 10 residues. The germline CDR1 and CDR2 sequences are MDHEN and SYDVKM. This CDR3 reads CASFYDTIYF. The CDR3 bases are TGTGCCAGCTTCTACGACACCATATATTTT.

The V gene is TRBV19, the J gene TRBJ1-5; D call uncertain. The CDR3 totals 13 residues. Germline V gene data show CDR1 as LNHDA and CDR2 as SQIVND (reference sequence). V lost 8 bases and J 4 bases, leaving 12 bases between the germline ends. The CDR3 is CASCAALNQPQHF. The CDR3 region has the DNA TGTGCCAGTTGCGCAGCTTTAAATCAGCCCCAGCATTTT.

This chain joins TRBV15 and TRBJ2-3; 7 bases agree with TRBD1. Trimming cost V 8 bases and J 2 bases; bases outside gene matches: 4. Germline-derived CDR1 and CDR2 are LNHNV and YYDKDF (reference sequence). CDR3 length equals 13 residues. Written as DNA, the CDR3 is TGTGCCACCGAGGGACAGTCCACAGATACGCAGTATTTT. This sequence encodes CATEGQSTDTQYF.

The chain has TRBV11-2 and TRBJ1-2, with D possibly being TRBD1 (5 bases). From germline, CDR1 is SGHAT and CDR2 FQNNGV. V was cut by 5 bases and J by 0 bases, with 13 bases left in between. The CDR3 is 15 residues long. The CDR3 DNA follows: TGTGCCAGCAGCCTCGCTCCGGGGCCTAACTATGGCTACACCTTC. Its translation: CASSLAPGPNYGYTF.

This chain joins TRBV12-5 and TRBJ2-7; D perhaps matches TRBD2 (6 bases). V lost 7 bases to trimming and J lost 7 bases, with 17 bases between them. The CDR3 totals 13 residues. Germline V gene sequence: CDR1 LGHNT, CDR2 FRNRAP. CDR3 nucleotides: TGTGCTAGTGCCGACTCGGGAGTGCGAGAGCAGTACTTC. It is translated as CASADSGVREQYF. Full variable domain (rest looked up from reference TRBV12-5 and TRBJ2-7): DARVTQTPRHKVTEMGQEVTMRCQPILGHNTVFWYRQTMMQGLELLAYFRNRAPLDDSGMPKDRFSAEMPDATLATLKIQPSEPRDSAVYFCASADSGVREQYFGPGTRLTVT.

This chain connects TRBV28 to TRBJ2-3; D not certain. Germline V gives CDR1 MDHEN, CDR2 SYDVKM. This CDR3 spans 11 amino acids. The V gene lost 11 bases and the J gene lost 6 bases, with 12 bases spanning the gap. The CDR3 DNA sequence: TGTGCCTGTAACCTGGGGGATACGCAGTATTTT. Residues: CACNLGDTQYF.

This sequence joins TRBV27 and TRBJ1-5; no clear D gene. CDR3 length equals 13 residues. Trimming removed 4 bases from V and 2 bases from J, with 6 bases in between. Germline V gene lookup returns CDR1 MNHEY and CDR2 SMNVEV (reference sequence). In nucleotides, the CDR3 is TGTGCCAGCAGTTACTATGGCAATCAGCCCCAGCATTTT. Its translation: CASSYYGNQPQHF.